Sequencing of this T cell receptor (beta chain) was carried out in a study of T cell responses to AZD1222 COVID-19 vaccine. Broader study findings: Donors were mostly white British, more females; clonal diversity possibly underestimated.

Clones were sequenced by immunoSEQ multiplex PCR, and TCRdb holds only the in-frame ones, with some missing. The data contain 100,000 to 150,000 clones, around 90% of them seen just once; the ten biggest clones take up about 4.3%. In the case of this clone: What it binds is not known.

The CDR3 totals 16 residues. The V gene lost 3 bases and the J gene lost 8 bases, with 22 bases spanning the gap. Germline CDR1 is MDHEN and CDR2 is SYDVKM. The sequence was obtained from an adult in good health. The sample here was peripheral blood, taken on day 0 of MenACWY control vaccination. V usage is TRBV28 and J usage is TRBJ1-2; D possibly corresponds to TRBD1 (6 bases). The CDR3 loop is CASSFRGREVWGGYTF. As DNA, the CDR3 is TGTGCCAGCAGTTTCAGGGGCAGGGAGGTGTGGGGAGGCTACACCTTC.